Sequencing of this T cell receptor (beta chain) was carried out in a study of shared clonotypes between healthy human individuals. CDR3 length equals 16 residues. After removal of 5 bases from V and 5 bases from J, the junction contained 10 bases not matched to a gene. CDR1 is SGHAT and CDR2 is FQNNGV in the germline V gene. Libraries were prepared by immunoSEQ multiplex PCR; TCRdb keeps only in-frame clonotypes and omits some of them. There are roughly 1 million clones in the sample; approximately 78% occur only once, and approximately 0.5% lies in the top ten. The receptor was derived from a man younger than 35 in good health. Some clones in this sample may be carry-over from other donors' samples. The rearrangement links TRBV11-2 to TRBJ1-1, with 11 bases that match TRBD1. The material sequenced was memory CD4+ T cells from PBMCs. The subset denotes: CD45RA-negative fraction. This CDR3 is CASSPWRGQGGTEAFF. DNA for the CDR3: TGTGCCAGCAGCCCCTGGAGGGGACAGGGGGGGACTGAAGCTTTCTTT.